Listed below are T cell receptor beta chains from one sample, sequenced in a study of T cells after yellow fever vaccination. Each CDR3 protein is one row after TCRdb ran MiXCR on the 5' RACE reads. The profile shows fewer than 650,000 distinct CDR3 sequences, 20% to 25% of them singletons. Specimen: PBMCs, collected approximately 22 days after the first yellow fever vaccination. The receptors originated from a man aged 18 to 35 who received the YFV17D yellow fever vaccine. Each CDR3 is given with its conserved first and last residue. The D gene is left open where the match is weak. Only some rows state a clone size, as once, few, many or a class for expanded clones.

d_call j_call clone_size v_call cdr3_aa cdr3_nt
- TRBJ2-3 - TRBV7-9 CASSFNQGTDTQYF TGTGCCAGCAGCTTCAACCAGGGCACAGATACGCAGTATTTT
TRBD2 TRBJ2-1 - TRBV20-1 CSGLRGGGFPNEQFF TGCAGTGGTTTACGGGGCGGGGGGTTTCCAAATGAGCAGTTCTTC
- TRBJ2-6 - TRBV20-1 CSARDRTKANVLTF TGCAGTGCTAGAGATCGCACCAAGGCCAACGTCCTGACTTTC
- TRBJ1-5 - TRBV12-3/TRBV12-4 CASSEWGGGTTQPQHF TGTGCCAGCAGCGAATGGGGTGGGGGGACAACTCAGCCCCAGCATTTT
- TRBJ1-1 - TRBV6-1 CASRTDGSRTEAFF TGTGCCAGCAGGACAGACGGATCTCGCACTGAAGCTTTCTTT
- TRBJ1-4 - TRBV4-1 CASSQPTSGRSNEKLFF TGCGCCAGCAGCCAGCCTACCTCGGGGCGCTCAAATGAAAAACTGTTTTTT
TRBD1 TRBJ2-5 - TRBV12-3/TRBV12-4 CASSFGDRVETQYF TGTGCCAGCAGCTTTGGGGACAGGGTAGAGACCCAGTACTTC
TRBD1 TRBJ2-1 few TRBV20-1 CSAGDRGRGNEQFF TGCAGTGCGGGGGACAGGGGGCGCGGGAATGAGCAGTTCTTC
TRBD2 TRBJ2-1 - TRBV24-1 CATSDIRGGLFSYNEQFF TGTGCCACCAGTGATATACGGGGGGGCCTTTTCTCCTACAATGAGCAGTTCTTC
- TRBJ2-1 once TRBV13 CASSVKGERDEQFF TGTGCCAGCAGTGTAAAGGGGGAAAGGGATGAGCAGTTCTTC
- TRBJ1-3 few TRBV12-3/TRBV12-4 CASLDGSSGNTIYF TGTGCCAGCTTGGACGGGAGCTCTGGAAACACCATATATTTT
TRBD1 TRBJ1-1 - TRBV20-1 CSAFLDRATEAFF TGCAGTGCCTTCCTAGACAGGGCCACTGAAGCTTTCTTT
- TRBJ2-3 - TRBV6-1 CATHKRDTQYF TGTGCCACCCACAAAAGAGATACGCAGTATTTT
TRBD1 TRBJ2-4 - TRBV7-9 CASSLDFRGAKNIQYF TGTGCCAGCAGCTTAGACTTCAGGGGGGCCAAAAACATTCAGTACTTC
- TRBJ1-4 few TRBV29-1 CSVAIRDNLGEKLFF TGCAGCGTGGCTATAAGGGACAATCTTGGTGAAAAACTGTTTTTT
- TRBJ1-6 few TRBV12-3/TRBV12-4 CASSGQFSPLHF TGTGCCAGCAGCGGACAGTTTTCACCCCTCCACTTT
- TRBJ1-2 - TRBV3-1 CASSDDSYGYTF TGTGCCAGCAGCGACGACAGCTATGGCTACACCTTC
- TRBJ2-3 few TRBV7-9 CASSFYSADTQYF TGTGCCAGCAGCTTTTATTCCGCCGATACGCAGTATTTT
- TRBJ2-1 few TRBV4-3 CASSLGPGSYNEQFF TGCGCCAGCAGTCTAGGCCCCGGCTCCTACAATGAGCAGTTCTTC
- TRBJ2-5 few TRBV20-1 CSARDRRGLGETQYF TGCAGTGCTAGAGATCGGAGGGGGCTTGGTGAGACCCAGTACTTC
- TRBJ2-3 - TRBV29-1 CSVEGGRGERDTQYF TGCAGCGTTGAAGGGGGGCGGGGCGAGAGGGATACGCAGTATTTT
- TRBJ2-1 few TRBV7-2 CASSPFYGGRTYNEQFF TGTGCCAGCAGCCCATTCTACGGGGGCCGTACCTACAATGAGCAGTTCTTC
- TRBJ2-2 - TRBV20-1 CSVLWANTGELFF TGCAGTGTGCTGTGGGCAAACACCGGGGAGCTGTTTTTT
- TRBJ2-1 few TRBV20-1 CSAREGWGGTYNEQFF TGCAGTGCTAGAGAAGGGTGGGGAGGCACCTACAATGAGCAGTTCTTC
TRBD2 TRBJ2-5 few TRBV7-6 CASSQTSGGHGETQYF TGTGCCAGCAGCCAGACTAGCGGGGGGCACGGGGAGACCCAGTACTTC
- TRBJ1-2 - TRBV20-1 CSARPRPGVGYTF TGCAGTGCCCGCCCTCGCCCAGGTGTAGGCTACACCTTC
- TRBJ1-2 - TRBV7-9 CASTPEVGGNYGYTF TGTGCCAGCACCCCCGAGGTGGGGGGAAACTATGGCTACACCTTC
- TRBJ2-5 few TRBV7-2 CASSLVALAEGGETQYF TGTGCCAGCAGCTTAGTAGCTTTAGCGGAAGGGGGGGAGACCCAGTACTTC
- TRBJ2-7 few TRBV18 CASSGSYEQYF TGTGCCAGCTCTGGCTCCTACGAGCAGTACTTC
TRBD1 TRBJ2-2 - TRBV20-1 CSAQDRGMYTGELFF TGCAGTGCTCAGGACAGGGGGATGTACACCGGGGAGCTGTTTTTT
TRBD2 TRBJ2-1 few TRBV4-2 CASSQPPSGGNNEQFF TGTGCCAGCAGCCAACCCCCTAGCGGGGGAAACAATGAGCAGTTCTTC
TRBD2 TRBJ2-1 - TRBV20-1 CSALSGAWGNEQFF TGCAGTGCATTAAGCGGGGCCTGGGGCAATGAGCAGTTCTTC
- TRBJ1-1 - TRBV5-1 CASSLEGGSTEAFF TGCGCCAGCAGCTTGGAGGGGGGTTCCACTGAAGCTTTCTTT